Presented here are 21 T cell receptor beta chains from one specimen sequenced in a study of cytomegalovirus exposure and HLA in healthy donors (dated by TCRdb to the late 2010s). Library preparation used the immunoSEQ multiplex PCR assay. In its TCRdb copy, this immuneACCESS table keeps in-frame sequences only and misses some clones. Where compared with another copy, unresolved V genes explain less than half of these, and the others have no known cause. Present in this sample are about 160,000 clones, around 96% of which were seen just once. More than 0.7% of the sample is in the top ten clones. Sequencing input: PBMCs. Receptors originate from a woman aged 18-29 years in good health and CMV-seronegative.

The chain uses TRBV15 and TRBJ2-5, with 7 bases fitting TRBD2. J gave up 0 bases and V 6 bases, and 10 bases lay outside the gene matches. The CDR3 spans 16 residues. Germline CDR1 reads LNHNV; CDR2 reads YYDKDF (reference sequence). CDR3 sequence (DNA): TGTGCCACCAGTCCTGCGGGGGAGGCCAACCAAGAGACCCAGTACTTC. Translation: CATSPAGEANQETQYF.

This chain joins TRBV4-1 and TRBJ1-4, with TRBD1 as a possible D gene (6 bases). Germline values: CDR1 MGHRA, CDR2 YSYEKL. V lost 0 bases and J 2 bases, leaving 10 bases between the germline ends. The CDR3 spans 16 residues. As DNA, the CDR3 is TGCGCCAGCAGCCAAGAAGGGGGATGGACTAATGAAAAACTGTTTTTT. Translated, it gives CASSQEGGWTNEKLFF.

The chain carries TRBV7-2 and TRBJ1-1, with D possibly being TRBD1 (6 bases). Trimming shortened V by 4 bases and J by 11 bases, and 14 bases separated the two germline ends. Germline V gene sequence: CDR1 SGHTA, CDR2 FQGNSA. This CDR3 is built from 12 residues. The CDR3 region is CASSSRTGNAFF. CDR3 sequence (DNA): TGTGCCAGCAGCTCACGAACAGGGAACGCTTTCTTT.

The chain is built from TRBV27 and TRBJ1-1, with D perhaps matching TRBD1 (6 bases). Germline V gene sequence: CDR1 MNHEY, CDR2 SMNVEV (reference sequence). V lost 7 bases to trimming and J lost 5 bases, with 17 bases between them. The CDR3 contains 14 residues. CDR3 sequence (DNA): TGTGCCAGCATGCCGGGGGGCGGAAGGACTGAAGCTTTCTTT. Translated: CASMPGGGRTEAFF.

The J gene is TRBJ2-7, the V gene TRBV30; 7 bases are a match to TRBD2. The V gene end was trimmed by 0 bases and the J gene end by 3 bases; junction bases not matched to a gene: 5. In germline, CDR1 is GTSNPN, CDR2 SVGIG (reference sequence). The CDR3 is 14 residues long. The DNA for the CDR3 is TGTGCCTGGAGTGTGACCGGGGGGATCTACGAGCAGTACTTC. It is translated as CAWSVTGGIYEQYF. The whole variable domain, filled in from reference TRBV30 and TRBJ2-7, reads SQTIHQWPATLVQPVGSPLSLECTVEGTSNPNLYWYRQAAGRGLQLLFYSVGIGQISSEVPQNLSASRPQDRQFILSSKKLLLSDSGFYLCAWSVTGGIYEQYFGPGTRLTVT.

This rearrangement joins TRBV9 to TRBJ1-6; D remains ambiguous. The CDR3 sequence is 13 residues long. Germline V gene lookup returns CDR1 SGDLS and CDR2 YYNGEE. V shed 4 bases and J shed 13 bases, with 15 bases lying between them. CDR3: CASSPRSASPLHF. The DNA of the CDR3 is TGTGCCAGCAGCCCGCGGTCGGCTTCCCCCCTCCACTTT.

This clone is a singleton in its sample. The chain recombines TRBV2 with TRBJ2-7; 8 nucleotides line up with TRBD1. V dropped 4 bases and J dropped 6; count of bases not matched to a gene: 8. The germline V gene has CDR1 SNHLY and CDR2 FYNNEI. The CDR3 runs 14 residues. CDR3 sequence reads: CASSADRGRGEQYF. The CDR3 DNA reads TGTGCCAGCAGTGCCGACAGGGGTCGGGGCGAGCAGTACTTC.

This chain joins TRBV27 and TRBJ1-1; D is possibly TRBD1 (5 bases). V lost 5 bases and J lost 4, with 26 bases in between. CDR1 is MNHEY and CDR2 is SMNVEV in the germline V gene (reference sequence). The CDR3 has 18 residues. CDR3: CASSPGVGGPTRGTEAFF. The CDR3 region has the DNA TGTGCCAGCAGTCCGGGGGTTGGCGGCCCCACCCGGGGCACTGAAGCTTTCTTT.

This chain links TRBV7-9 with TRBJ1-3; perhaps TRBD1 as D (5 bases). The CDR3 has 16 amino acids. Germline V CDR1 and CDR2: SEHNR, FQNEAQ (reference sequence). Trimming cost V 6 bases and J 2 bases, with 17 bases left between them. CDR3 sequence reads: CASRGGGPLPGNTIYF. The CDR3 DNA reads as TGTGCCAGCAGGGGGGGAGGCCCCTTGCCTGGAAACACCATATATTTT.

This chain links TRBV19 with TRBJ2-4, with 9 bases lining up with TRBD1. This CDR3 is built from 18 residues. The junction had 12 bases not matched to a gene; V was cut back by 6 bases and J by 0 bases. Germline V CDR1 and CDR2: LNHDA, SQIVND (reference sequence). CDR3 residues: CASSGDRVIPPAKNIQYF. CDR3 coding DNA: TGTGCCAGTAGCGGGGACAGGGTGATCCCACCAGCCAAAAACATTCAGTACTTC.

The chain has TRBV19 and TRBJ2-7; D might be TRBD1 (5 bases). Germline V gene data show CDR1 as LNHDA and CDR2 as SQIVND (reference sequence). V was pared by 3 bases and J by 2 bases, with 14 bases between. CDR3 size: 15 residues. CDR3 in DNA: TGTGCCAGTAGTATGGGGCCAGGGCCCCCCTACGAGCAGTACTTC. Amino acid sequence: CASSMGPGPPYEQYF.

The V and J genes are TRBV5-5 and TRBJ1-2, with TRBD1 as a possible D gene (5 bases). The CDR3 has 14 amino acids. Germline V gene lookup returns CDR1 SGHKS and CDR2 YYEKEE (reference sequence). Trimming pared 1 base from V and 1 base from J, leaving 8 bases between. The CDR3 DNA reads TGTGCCAGCAGCTTGAGCGACAGTAACTATGGCTACACCTTC. Its translation is CASSLSDSNYGYTF.

The gene calls are TRBV7-2 and TRBJ2-2; 11 bases match TRBD2. This CDR3 spans 17 amino acids. Germline loops: CDR1 SGHTA, CDR2 FQGNSA. V lost 5 bases, J lost 6 bases, and 11 bases stayed unmatched. CDR3 sequence: CASSPPGLAAGAGELFF. The CDR3 region has the DNA TGTGCCAGCAGCCCCCCGGGACTAGCGGCTGGGGCCGGGGAGCTGTTTTTT. The variable domain in full, with the rest retrieved from reference TRBV7-2 and TRBJ2-2, is GAGVSQSPSNKVTEKGKDVELRCDPISGHTALYWYRQSLGQGLEFLIYFQGNSAPDKSGLPSDRFSAERTGGSVSTLTIQRTQQEDSAVYLCASSPPGLAAGAGELFFGEGSRLTVL.

J is TRBJ2-3 and V is TRBV11-1; D gene uncertain. Between the trimmed V and J ends, which lost 0 bases and 6 bases, there was a span of 7 bases. The CDR3 spans 13 residues. The V gene's germline CDR1 is SGHAT and CDR2 FQDESV (reference sequence). CDR3 sequence reads: CASSLALPDTQYF. The CDR3 bases are TGTGCCAGCAGCTTAGCCCTCCCCGATACGCAGTATTTT.

The V gene is TRBV27, the J gene TRBJ1-6; D ambiguous. Trimming pared 5 bases from V and 8 bases from J, leaving 13 bases between. Germline V gene data show CDR1 as MNHEY and CDR2 as SMNVEV (reference sequence). This CDR3 has 14 amino acids. CDR3 sequence: CASSIKLMDSPLHF. In nucleotides, the CDR3 is TGTGCCAGCAGTATTAAGCTAATGGATTCACCCCTCCACTTT.

CDR3 in DNA: TGCGCCAGCAGCCAAGGACCGGGACAGCAATTAGATCAGCCCCAGCATTTT. Encoded protein: CASSQGPGQQLDQPQHF. The chain has TRBV4-1 and TRBJ1-5; TRBD1 matches at 7 bases. CDR1 and CDR2 from the germline V gene are MGHRA and YSYEKL. The V gene end was trimmed by 1 base and the J gene end by 5 bases; junction bases not matched to a gene: 11. This CDR3 spans 17 amino acids.

This chain uses TRBV5-1 with TRBJ2-2; no clear D gene. The germline V gene has CDR1 SGHRS and CDR2 YFSETQ. With 5 bases removed from V and 3 bases from J, the gap between germline ends came to 8 bases. The CDR3 contains 13 residues. The CDR3 DNA reads TGCGCCAGCAGTCTTAGCTACACCGGGGAGCTGTTTTTT. The encoded protein is CASSLSYTGELFF.

The chain is built from TRBV6-6 and TRBJ1-5, with D maybe TRBD1 (5 bases). The V end lost 2 bases, the J end lost 8 bases, and 16 bases lay between the germline ends. The CDR3 is made up of 15 amino acids. The germline gives CDR1 MNHNY, CDR2 SVGAGI (reference sequence). Here the CDR3 DNA reads TGTGCCAGCAGTTACACCGACAGTCCTCGGGAGCCCCAGCATTTT. This sequence encodes CASSYTDSPREPQHF.

The V gene is TRBV5-1, the J gene TRBJ2-5; 8 bases line up with TRBD1. The CDR3 has 15 amino acids. Trimming took 4 bases from V and 3 from J; bases not matched to a gene: 8. CDR1 SGHRS and CDR2 YFSETQ come from the germline V gene. The DNA of the CDR3 is TGCGCCAGCAGCGGACAGGGTCAGGGGGAAGAGACCCAGTACTTC. It translates to CASSGQGQGEETQYF.

The chain joins TRBV5-4 to TRBJ1-1; 7 bases map to TRBD1. The CDR3 contains 13 residues. The germline V gene has CDR1 SGHNT and CDR2 YYREEE (reference sequence). The V gene end was trimmed by 8 bases and the J gene end by 3 bases; junction bases not matched to a gene: 7. CDR3 coding DNA: TGTGCCAGTGAAGGGACAGACTACACTGAAGCTTTCTTT. This encodes CASEGTDYTEAFF.

The rearrangement joins TRBV5-1 to TRBJ2-5; a weak D match, TRBD1 (6 bases). Trimming left V 6 bases short and J 5 bases short, with 14 bases between. CDR1 and CDR2 (germline): SGHRS, YFSETQ. CDR3 length equals 13 residues. Here the CDR3 reads CASTTGPVETQYF. In nucleotides, the CDR3 is TGCGCCAGCACCACAGGGCCGGTGGAGACCCAGTACTTC.